This T cell receptor beta chain is drawn from a study of Ad26.COV2.S vaccination and SARS-CoV-2 variants. Whole-study results and caveats: Vaccinees reportedly had broad spike-specific CD8+ and CD4+ T cell responses.

Repertoires were generated with immunoSEQ multiplex PCR, while TCRdb's copy carries only in-frame clones and drops some. Seen here are 300,000 to 450,000 clones, under 95% observed once, and the top ten hold about 3.8%. Comments on this clone: The antigen is undetermined.

Trimming removed 4 bases at V and 3 bases at J, with 14 bases between. CDR1 and CDR2 from the germline V gene are SGDLS and YYNGEE. The CDR3 runs 15 residues. This sequence originates from a human donor who had recovered from COVID-19. This chain joins TRBV9 and TRBJ2-1, with a tentative D call TRBD1 (6 bases). The specimen comprised peripheral blood, sampled after recovery from COVID-19. For the CDR3, the DNA is TGTGCCAGCAGCAGCCCAGGGGCCTACTACAATGAGCAGTTCTTC. It codes for CASSSPGAYYNEQFF.